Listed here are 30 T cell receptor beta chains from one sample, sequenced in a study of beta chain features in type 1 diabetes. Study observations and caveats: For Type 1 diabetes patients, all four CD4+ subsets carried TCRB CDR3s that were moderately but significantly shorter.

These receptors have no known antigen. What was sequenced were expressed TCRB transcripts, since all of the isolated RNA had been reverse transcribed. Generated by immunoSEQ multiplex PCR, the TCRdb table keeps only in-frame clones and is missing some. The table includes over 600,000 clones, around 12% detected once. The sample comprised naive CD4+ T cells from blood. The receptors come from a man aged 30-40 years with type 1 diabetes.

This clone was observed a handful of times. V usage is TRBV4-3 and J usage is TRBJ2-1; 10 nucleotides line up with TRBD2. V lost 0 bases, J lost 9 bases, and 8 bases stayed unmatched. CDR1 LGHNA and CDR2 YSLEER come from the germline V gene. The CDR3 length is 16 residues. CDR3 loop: CASSQDERGGQGEQFF. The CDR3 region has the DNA TGCGCCAGCAGCCAAGACGAGCGGGGGGGTCAGGGTGAGCAGTTCTTC.

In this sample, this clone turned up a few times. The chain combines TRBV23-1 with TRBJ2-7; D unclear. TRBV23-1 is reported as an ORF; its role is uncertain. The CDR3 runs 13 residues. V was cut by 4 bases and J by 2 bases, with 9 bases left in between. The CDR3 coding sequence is TGCGCCAGCAGTCCGTCCGAAGCCTACGAGCAGTACTTC. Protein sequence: CASSPSEAYEQYF.

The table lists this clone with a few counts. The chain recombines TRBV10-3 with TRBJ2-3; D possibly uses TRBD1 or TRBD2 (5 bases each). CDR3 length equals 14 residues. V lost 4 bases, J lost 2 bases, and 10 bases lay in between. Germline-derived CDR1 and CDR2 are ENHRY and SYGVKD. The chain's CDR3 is CAISAGTYTDTQYF. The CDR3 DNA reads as TGTGCCATCAGTGCGGGGACCTACACAGATACGCAGTATTTT.

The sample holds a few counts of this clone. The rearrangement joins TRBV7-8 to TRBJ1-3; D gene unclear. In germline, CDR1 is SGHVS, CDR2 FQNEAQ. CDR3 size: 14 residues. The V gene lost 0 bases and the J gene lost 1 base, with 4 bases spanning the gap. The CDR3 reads CASSLAGSGNTIYF. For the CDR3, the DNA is TGTGCCAGCAGCTTAGCAGGGTCTGGAAACACCATATATTTT.

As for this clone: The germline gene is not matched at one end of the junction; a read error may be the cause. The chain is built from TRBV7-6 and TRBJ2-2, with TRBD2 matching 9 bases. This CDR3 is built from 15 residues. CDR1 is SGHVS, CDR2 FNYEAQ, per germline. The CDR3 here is CASSIAGVNTGELFF. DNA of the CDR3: TGTGCCAGCAGCATAGCGGGGGTAAACACCGGGGAGCTGTTTTTT.

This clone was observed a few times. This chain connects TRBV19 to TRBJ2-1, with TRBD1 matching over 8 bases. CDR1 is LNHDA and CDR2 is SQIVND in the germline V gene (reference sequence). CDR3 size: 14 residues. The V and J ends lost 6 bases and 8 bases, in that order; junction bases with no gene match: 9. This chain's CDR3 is CASRALGQADEQFF. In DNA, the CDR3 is TGTGCCAGTAGGGCTTTGGGACAGGCGGATGAGCAGTTCTTC.

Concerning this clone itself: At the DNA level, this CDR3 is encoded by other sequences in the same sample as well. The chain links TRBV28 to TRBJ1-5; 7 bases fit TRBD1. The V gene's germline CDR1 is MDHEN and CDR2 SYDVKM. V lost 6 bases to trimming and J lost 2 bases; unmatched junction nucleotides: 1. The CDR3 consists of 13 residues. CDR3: CASRGTGNQPQHF. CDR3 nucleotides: TGTGCCAGCAGGGGGACAGGCAATCAGCCCCAGCATTTT.

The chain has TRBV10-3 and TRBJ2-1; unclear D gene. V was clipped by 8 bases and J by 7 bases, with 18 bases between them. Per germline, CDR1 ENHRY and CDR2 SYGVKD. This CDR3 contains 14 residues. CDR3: CAICEGQARNEQFF. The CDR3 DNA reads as TGTGCCATCTGCGAAGGGCAGGCCAGGAATGAGCAGTTCTTC.

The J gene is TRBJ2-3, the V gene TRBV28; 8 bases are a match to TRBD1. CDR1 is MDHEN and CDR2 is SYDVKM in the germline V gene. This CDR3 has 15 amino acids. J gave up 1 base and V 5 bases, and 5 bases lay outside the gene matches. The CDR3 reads CASSDPGQGTDTQYF. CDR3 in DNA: TGTGCCAGCAGTGATCCGGGACAGGGCACAGATACGCAGTATTTT.

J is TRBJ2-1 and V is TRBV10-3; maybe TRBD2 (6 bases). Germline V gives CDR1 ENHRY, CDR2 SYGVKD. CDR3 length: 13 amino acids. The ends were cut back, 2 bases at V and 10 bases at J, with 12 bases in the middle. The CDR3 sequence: CAISEPEGREQFF. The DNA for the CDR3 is TGTGCCATCAGTGAGCCAGAGGGGAGGGAGCAGTTCTTC.

CDR3 DNA sequence: TGTGCCAGCAGCTCGGACACCTATAATTCACCCCTCCACTTT. This translates into CASSSDTYNSPLHF. The V call is TRBV7-9, the J call TRBJ1-6; weak D call: TRBD1 (5 bases). Germline assignment: CDR1 SEHNR and CDR2 FQNEAQ (reference sequence). This CDR3 contains 14 residues. V was clipped by 4 bases and J by 2 bases, with 6 bases between them.

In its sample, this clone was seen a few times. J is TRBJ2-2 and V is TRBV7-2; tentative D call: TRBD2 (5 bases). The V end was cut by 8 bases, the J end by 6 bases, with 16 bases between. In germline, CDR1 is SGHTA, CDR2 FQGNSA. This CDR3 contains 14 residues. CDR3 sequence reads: CASPLGSRAGELFF. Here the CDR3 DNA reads TGTGCCAGCCCACTGGGGAGTAGGGCCGGGGAGCTGTTTTTT.

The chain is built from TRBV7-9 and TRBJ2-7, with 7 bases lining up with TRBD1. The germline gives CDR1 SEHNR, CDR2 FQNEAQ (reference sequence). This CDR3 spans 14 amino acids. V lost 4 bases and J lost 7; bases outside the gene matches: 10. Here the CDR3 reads CASSWNRGDDEQYF. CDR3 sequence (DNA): TGTGCCAGCAGCTGGAACAGGGGTGACGATGAGCAGTACTTC.

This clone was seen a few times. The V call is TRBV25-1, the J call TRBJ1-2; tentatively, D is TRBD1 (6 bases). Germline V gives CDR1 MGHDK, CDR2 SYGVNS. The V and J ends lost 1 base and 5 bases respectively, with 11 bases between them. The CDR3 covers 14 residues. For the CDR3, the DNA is TGTGCCAGCAGTGAATTAACAGGGAGATATGGCTACACCTTC. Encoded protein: CASSELTGRYGYTF.

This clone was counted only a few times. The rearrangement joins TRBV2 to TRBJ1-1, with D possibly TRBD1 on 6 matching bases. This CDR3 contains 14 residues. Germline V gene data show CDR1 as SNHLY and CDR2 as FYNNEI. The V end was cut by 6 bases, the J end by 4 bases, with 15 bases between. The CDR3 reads CASSRQARSTEAFF. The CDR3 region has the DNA TGTGCCAGCAGCAGACAGGCCCGGAGCACTGAAGCTTTCTTT. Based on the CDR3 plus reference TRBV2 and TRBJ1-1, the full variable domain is EPEVTQTPSHQVTQMGQEVILRCVPISNHLYFYWYRQILGQKVEFLVSFYNNEISEKSEIFDDQFSVERPDGSNFTLKIRSTKLEDSAMYFCASSRQARSTEAFFGQGTRLTVV.

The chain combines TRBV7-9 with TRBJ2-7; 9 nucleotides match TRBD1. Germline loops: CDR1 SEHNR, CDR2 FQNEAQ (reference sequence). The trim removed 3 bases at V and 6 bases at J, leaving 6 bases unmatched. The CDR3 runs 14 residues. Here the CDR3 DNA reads TGTGCCAGCAGCTTTGGACAGGGGAGTCCCGAGCAGTACTTC. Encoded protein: CASSFGQGSPEQYF.

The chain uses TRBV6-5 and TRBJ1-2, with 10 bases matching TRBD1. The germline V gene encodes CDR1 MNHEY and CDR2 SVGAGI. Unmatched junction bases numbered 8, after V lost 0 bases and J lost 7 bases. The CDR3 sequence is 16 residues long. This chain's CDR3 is CASSYSTGGMIRGYTF. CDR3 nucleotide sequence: TGTGCCAGCAGTTACTCGACAGGGGGCATGATCCGTGGCTACACCTTC.

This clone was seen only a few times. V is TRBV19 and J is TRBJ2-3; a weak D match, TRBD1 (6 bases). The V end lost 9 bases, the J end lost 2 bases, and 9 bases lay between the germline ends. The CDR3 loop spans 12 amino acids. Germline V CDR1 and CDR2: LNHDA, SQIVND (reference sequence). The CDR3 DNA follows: TGTGCCAGCGGACAGCTCACAGATACGCAGTATTTT. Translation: CASGQLTDTQYF.

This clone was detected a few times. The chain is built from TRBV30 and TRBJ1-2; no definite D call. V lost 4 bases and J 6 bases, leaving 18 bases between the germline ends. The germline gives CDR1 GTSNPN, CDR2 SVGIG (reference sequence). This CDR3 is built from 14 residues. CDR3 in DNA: TGTGCCTGGATTGGAGGCCCAGCCGTCCATGGCTACACCTTC. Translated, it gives CAWIGGPAVHGYTF.

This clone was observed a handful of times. CDR3 sequence (DNA): TGCAGCGTTGATATGGGGGGAATAGCTTTCTTT. Its translation: CSVDMGGIAFF. This chain connects TRBV29-1 to TRBJ1-1; weak D call: TRBD1 (5 bases). Germline lookup yields CDR1 SQVTM and CDR2 ANQGSEA. The CDR3 covers 11 residues. Deletions cut 3 bases from V and 10 bases from J, with 12 bases between.

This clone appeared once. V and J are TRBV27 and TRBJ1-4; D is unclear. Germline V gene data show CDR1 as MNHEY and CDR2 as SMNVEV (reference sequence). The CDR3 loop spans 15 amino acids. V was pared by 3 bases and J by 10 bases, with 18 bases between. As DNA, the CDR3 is TGTGCCAGCAGTTTGATCCAGAGGCCAACGGGAAAACTGTTTTTT. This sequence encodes CASSLIQRPTGKLFF.

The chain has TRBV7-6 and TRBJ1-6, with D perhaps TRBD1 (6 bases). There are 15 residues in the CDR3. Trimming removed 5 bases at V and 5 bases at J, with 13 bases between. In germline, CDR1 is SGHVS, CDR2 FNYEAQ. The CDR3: CASSPRGVDNSPLHF. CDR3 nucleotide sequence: TGTGCCAGCAGCCCGAGGGGGGTTGATAATTCACCCCTCCACTTT.

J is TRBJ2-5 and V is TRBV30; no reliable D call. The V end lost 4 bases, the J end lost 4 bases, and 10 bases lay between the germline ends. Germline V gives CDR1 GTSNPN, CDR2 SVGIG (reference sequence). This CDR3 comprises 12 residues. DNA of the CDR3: TGTGCCTGGACTGGCTTGGTAGAGACCCAGTACTTC. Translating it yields CAWTGLVETQYF.

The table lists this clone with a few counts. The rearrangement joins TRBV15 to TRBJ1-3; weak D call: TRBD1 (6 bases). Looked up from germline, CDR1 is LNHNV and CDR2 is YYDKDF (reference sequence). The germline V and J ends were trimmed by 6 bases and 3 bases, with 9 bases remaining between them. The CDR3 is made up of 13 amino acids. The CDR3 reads CATRDRSGNTIYF. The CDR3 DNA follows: TGTGCCACCAGAGACAGGAGTGGAAACACCATATATTTT.

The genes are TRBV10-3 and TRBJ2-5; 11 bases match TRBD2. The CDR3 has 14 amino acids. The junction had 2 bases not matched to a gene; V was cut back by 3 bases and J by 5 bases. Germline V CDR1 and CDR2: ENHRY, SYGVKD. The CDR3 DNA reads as TGTGCCATCAGTGAAGTAGCGGGGGGGGAGACCCAGTACTTC. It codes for CAISEVAGGETQYF.

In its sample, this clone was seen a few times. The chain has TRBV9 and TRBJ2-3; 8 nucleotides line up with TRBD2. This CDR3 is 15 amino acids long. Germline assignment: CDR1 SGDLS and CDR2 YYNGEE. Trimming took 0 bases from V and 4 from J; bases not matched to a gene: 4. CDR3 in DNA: TGTGCCAGCAGCGTAGCCGGGGGGGCCGCAGATACGCAGTATTTT. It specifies CASSVAGGAADTQYF. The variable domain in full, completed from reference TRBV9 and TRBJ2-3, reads DSGVTQTPKHLITATGQRVTLRCSPRSGDLSVYWYQQSLDQGLQFLIQYYNGEERAKGNILERFSAQQFPDLHSELNLSSLELGDSALYFCASSVAGGAADTQYFGPGTRLTVL.

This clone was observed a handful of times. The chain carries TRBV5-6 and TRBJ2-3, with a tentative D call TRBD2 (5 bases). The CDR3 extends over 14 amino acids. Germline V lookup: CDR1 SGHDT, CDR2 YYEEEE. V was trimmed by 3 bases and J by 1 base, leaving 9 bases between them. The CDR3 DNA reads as TGTGCCAGCAGCTCGGTGCGGGGCACAGATACGCAGTATTTT. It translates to CASSSVRGTDTQYF.

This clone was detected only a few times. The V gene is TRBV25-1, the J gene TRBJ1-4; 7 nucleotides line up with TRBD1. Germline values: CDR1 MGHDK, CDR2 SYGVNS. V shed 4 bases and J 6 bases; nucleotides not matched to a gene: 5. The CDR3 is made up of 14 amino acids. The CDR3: CASSGSTGDEKLFF. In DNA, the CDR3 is TGTGCCAGCAGTGGATCCACAGGGGATGAAAAACTGTTTTTT.

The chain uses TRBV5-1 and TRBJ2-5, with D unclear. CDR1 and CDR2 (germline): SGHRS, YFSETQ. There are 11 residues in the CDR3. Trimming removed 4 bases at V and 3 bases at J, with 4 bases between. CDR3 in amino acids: CASSGKETQYF. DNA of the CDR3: TGCGCCAGCAGCGGTAAAGAGACCCAGTACTTC.

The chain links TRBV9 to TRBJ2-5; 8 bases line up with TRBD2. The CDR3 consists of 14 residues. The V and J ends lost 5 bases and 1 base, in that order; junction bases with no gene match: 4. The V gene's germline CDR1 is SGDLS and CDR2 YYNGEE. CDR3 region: CASSSGTTQETQYF. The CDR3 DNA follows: TGTGCCAGCAGTAGCGGGACTACCCAAGAGACCCAGTACTTC.